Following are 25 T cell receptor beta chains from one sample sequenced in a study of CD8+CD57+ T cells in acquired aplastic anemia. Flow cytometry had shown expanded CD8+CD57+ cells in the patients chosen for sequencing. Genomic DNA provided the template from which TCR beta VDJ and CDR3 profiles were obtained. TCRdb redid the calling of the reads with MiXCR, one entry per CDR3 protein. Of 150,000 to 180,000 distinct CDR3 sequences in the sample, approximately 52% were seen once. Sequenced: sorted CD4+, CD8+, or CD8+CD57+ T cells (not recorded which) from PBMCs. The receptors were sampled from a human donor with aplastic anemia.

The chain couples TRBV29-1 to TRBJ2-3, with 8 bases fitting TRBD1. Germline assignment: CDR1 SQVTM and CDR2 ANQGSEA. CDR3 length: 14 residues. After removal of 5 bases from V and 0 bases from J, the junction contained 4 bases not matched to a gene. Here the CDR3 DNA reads TGCAGCGTTAGAGGACAGGGTAGCACAGATACGCAGTATTTT. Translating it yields CSVRGQGSTDTQYF.

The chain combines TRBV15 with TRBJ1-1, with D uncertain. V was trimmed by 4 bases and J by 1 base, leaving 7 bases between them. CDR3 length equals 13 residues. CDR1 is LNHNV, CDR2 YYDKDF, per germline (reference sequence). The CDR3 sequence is CATSNRENTEAFF. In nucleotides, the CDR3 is TGTGCCACCAGCAACAGAGAGAACACTGAAGCTTTCTTT.

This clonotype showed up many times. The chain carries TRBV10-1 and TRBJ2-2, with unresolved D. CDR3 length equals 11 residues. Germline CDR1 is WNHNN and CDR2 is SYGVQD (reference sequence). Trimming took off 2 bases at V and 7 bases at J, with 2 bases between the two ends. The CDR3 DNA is TGCGCCAGCAGTGAGGACGGGGAGCTGTTTTTT. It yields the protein CASSEDGELFF.

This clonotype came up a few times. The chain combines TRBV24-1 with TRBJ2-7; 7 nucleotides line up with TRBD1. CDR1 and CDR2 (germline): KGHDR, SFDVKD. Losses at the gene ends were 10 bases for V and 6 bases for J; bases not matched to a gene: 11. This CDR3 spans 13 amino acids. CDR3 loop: CATPPTGCREQYF. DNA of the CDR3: TGTGCCACGCCGCCGACAGGGTGTCGCGAGCAGTACTTC.

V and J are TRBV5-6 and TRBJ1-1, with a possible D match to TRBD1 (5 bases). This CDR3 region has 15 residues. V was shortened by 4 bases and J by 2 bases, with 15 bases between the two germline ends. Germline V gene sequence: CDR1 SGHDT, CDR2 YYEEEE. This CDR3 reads CASSHTGTLNTEAFF. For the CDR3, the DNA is TGTGCCAGCAGCCATACCGGGACTCTAAACACTGAAGCTTTCTTT.

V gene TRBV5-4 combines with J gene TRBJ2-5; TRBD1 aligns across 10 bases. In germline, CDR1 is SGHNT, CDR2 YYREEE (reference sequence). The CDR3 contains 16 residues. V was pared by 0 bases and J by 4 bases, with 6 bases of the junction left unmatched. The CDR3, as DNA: TGTGCCAGCAGCTTGGGGGACAGGGGTATGGGAGAGACCCAGTACTTC. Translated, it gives CASSLGDRGMGETQYF.

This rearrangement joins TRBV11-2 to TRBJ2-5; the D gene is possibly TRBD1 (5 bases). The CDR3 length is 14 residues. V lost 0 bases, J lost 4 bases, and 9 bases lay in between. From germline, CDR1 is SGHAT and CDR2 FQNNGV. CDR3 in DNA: TGTGCCAGCAGCTTAGAAAGGGGATCAGAGACCCAGTACTTC. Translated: CASSLERGSETQYF.

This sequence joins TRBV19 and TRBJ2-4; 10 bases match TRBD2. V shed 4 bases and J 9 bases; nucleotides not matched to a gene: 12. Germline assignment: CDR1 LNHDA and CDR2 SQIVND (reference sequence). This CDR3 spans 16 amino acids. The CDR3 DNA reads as TGTGCCAGTAGTAACACCCCGGGACTAGCGACGACCATTCAGTACTTC. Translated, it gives CASSNTPGLATTIQYF.

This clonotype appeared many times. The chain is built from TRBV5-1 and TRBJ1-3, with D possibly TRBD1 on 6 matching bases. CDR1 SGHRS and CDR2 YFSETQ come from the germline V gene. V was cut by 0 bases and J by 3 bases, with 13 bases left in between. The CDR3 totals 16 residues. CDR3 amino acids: CASSLGRGGLGNTIYF. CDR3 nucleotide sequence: TGCGCCAGCAGCTTGGGGAGAGGGGGACTTGGAAACACCATATATTTT.

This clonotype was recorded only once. CDR3 sequence (DNA): TGTGCCAGTAGTATTGGGATTAGCCCAGGGACAGATACGCAGTATTTT. Translation gives CASSIGISPGTDTQYF. This chain uses TRBV19 with TRBJ2-3; maybe TRBD1 (5 bases). V shed 3 bases and J shed 3 bases, with 16 bases lying between them. CDR1 is LNHDA and CDR2 is SQIVND in the germline V gene (reference sequence). The CDR3 loop spans 16 amino acids.

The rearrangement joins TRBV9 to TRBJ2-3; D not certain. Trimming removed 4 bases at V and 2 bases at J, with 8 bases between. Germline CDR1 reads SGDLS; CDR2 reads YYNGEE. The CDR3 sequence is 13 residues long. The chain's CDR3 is CASSINPTDTQYF. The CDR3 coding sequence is TGTGCCAGCAGCATAAACCCCACAGATACGCAGTATTTT.

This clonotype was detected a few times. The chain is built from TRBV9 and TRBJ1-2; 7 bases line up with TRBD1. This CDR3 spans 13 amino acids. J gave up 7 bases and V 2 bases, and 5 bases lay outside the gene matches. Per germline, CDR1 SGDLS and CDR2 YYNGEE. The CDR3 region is CASSVGTEGGYTF. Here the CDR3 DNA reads TGTGCCAGCAGCGTGGGGACAGAAGGTGGCTACACCTTC.

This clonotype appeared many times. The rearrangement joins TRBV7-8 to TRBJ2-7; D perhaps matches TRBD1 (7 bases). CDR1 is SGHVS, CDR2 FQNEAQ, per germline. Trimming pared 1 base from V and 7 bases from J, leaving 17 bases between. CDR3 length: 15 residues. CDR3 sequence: CASSLGDRGTDEQYF. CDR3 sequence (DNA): TGTGCCAGCAGCTTAGGGGATCGGGGGACAGATGAGCAGTACTTC.

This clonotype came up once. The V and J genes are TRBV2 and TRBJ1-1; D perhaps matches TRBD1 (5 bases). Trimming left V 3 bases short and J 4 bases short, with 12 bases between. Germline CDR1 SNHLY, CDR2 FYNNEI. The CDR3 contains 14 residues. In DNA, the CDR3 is TGTGCCAGCAGTGATTCAGGGTGGGGCACTGAAGCTTTCTTT. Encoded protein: CASSDSGWGTEAFF.

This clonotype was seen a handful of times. The CDR3 sequence: CATSRDGRGGDNEQFF. CDR3 DNA sequence: TGTGCCACCAGCAGAGATGGAAGGGGCGGTGACAATGAGCAGTTCTTC. This chain links TRBV15 with TRBJ2-1, with D maybe TRBD1 (5 bases). CDR1 and CDR2 from the germline V gene are LNHNV and YYDKDF (reference sequence). The CDR3 is 16 residues long. The V end was cut by 0 bases, the J end by 5 bases, with 14 bases between.

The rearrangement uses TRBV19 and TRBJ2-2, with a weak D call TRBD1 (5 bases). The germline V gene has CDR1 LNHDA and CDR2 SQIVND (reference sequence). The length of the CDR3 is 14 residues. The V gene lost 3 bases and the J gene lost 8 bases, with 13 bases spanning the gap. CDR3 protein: CASSIGAREGELFF. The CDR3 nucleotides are TGTGCCAGTAGTATTGGGGCTAGAGAAGGGGAGCTGTTTTTT.

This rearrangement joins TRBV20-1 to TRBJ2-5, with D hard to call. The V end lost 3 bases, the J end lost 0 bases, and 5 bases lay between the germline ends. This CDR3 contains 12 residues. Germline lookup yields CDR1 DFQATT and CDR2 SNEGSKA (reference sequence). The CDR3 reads CSASIDQETQYF. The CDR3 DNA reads TGCAGTGCTAGCATTGACCAAGAGACCCAGTACTTC.

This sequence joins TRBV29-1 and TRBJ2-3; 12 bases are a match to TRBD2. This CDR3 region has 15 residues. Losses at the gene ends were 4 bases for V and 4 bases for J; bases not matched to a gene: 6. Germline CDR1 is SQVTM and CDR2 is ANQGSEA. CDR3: CSVAGLAGSSDTQYF. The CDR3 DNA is TGCAGCGTTGCTGGACTAGCGGGAAGTTCAGATACGCAGTATTTT.

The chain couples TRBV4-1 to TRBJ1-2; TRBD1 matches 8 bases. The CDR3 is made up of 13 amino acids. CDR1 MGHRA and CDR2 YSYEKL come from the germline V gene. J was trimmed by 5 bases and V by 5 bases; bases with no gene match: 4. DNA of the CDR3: TGCGCCAGCAGCGAGGACAGGGTATATGGCTACACCTTC. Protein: CASSEDRVYGYTF.

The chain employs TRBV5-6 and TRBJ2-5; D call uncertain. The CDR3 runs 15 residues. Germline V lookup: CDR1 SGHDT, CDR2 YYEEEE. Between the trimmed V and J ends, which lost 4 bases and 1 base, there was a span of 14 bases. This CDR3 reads CASSPLRNTQETQYF. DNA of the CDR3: TGTGCCAGCAGCCCCCTCCGGAACACCCAAGAGACCCAGTACTTC.

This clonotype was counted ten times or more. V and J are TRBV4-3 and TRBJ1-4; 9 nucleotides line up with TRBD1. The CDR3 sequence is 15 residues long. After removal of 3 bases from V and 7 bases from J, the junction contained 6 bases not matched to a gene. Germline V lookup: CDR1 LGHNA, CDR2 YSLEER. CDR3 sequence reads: CASSHPGTGSEKLFF. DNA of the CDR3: TGCGCCAGCAGCCACCCCGGGACAGGGAGTGAAAAACTGTTTTTT.

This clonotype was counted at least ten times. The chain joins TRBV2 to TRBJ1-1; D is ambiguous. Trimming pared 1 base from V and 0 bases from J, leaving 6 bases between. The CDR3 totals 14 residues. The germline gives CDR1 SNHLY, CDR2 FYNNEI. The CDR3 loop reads CASSEGRLNTEAFF. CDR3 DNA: TGTGCCAGCAGTGAAGGCAGACTGAACACTGAAGCTTTCTTT. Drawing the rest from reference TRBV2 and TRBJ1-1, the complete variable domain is EPEVTQTPSHQVTQMGQEVILRCVPISNHLYFYWYRQILGQKVEFLVSFYNNEISEKSEIFDDQFSVERPDGSNFTLKIRSTKLEDSAMYFCASSEGRLNTEAFFGQGTRLTVV.

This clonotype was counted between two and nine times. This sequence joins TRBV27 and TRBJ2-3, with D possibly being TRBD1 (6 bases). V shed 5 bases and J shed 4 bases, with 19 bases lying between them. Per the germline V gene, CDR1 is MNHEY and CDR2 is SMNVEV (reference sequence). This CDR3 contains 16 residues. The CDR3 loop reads CASSGYQGIHSDTQYF. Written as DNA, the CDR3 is TGTGCCAGCAGTGGATATCAGGGGATCCACTCAGATACGCAGTATTTT.

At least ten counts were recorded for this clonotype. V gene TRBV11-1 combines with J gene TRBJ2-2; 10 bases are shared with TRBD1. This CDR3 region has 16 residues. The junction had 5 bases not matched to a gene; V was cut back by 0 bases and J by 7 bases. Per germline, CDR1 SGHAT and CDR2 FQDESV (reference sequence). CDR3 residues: CASSLADRGLGGELFF. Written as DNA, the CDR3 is TGTGCCAGCAGCTTAGCCGACAGGGGGCTCGGCGGGGAGCTGTTTTTT.

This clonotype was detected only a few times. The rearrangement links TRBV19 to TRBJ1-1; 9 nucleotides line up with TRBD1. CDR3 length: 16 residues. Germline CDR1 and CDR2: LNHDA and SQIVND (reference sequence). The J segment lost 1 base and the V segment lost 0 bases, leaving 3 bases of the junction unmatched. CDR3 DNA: TGTGCCAGTAGTATAGATCCGACAGGGGGGAACACTGAAGCTTTCTTT. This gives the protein CASSIDPTGGNTEAFF.